The rows below give T cell receptor beta chains drawn from one sample of a study of blood T cells in healthy people across ages. TCRdb independently ran MiXCR on the 5' RACE reads; one entry per CDR3 protein. Among approximately 900,000 distinct CDR3 sequences listed, about 48% were seen once. The specimen was blood. All receptors derive from a man aged 25 to 40 in good health. The CDR3 runs from the conserved cysteine through the conserved F or W. The D gene is left open where the match is weak. Not all rows give a size; the values are once, few, many and, for expanded clones, a class.

>few|-|TRBV7-2|TRBJ2-7
TGTGCCAGCAGCTACGGACTGGGAATCTACGAGCAGTACTTC
CASSYGLGIYEQYF
>-|TRBD2|TRBV3-1|TRBJ2-7
TGTGCCGGCAGCAGAGGGACTAGCGGGAAATCCTACGAGCAGTACTTC
CAGSRGTSGKSYEQYF
>-|-|TRBV7-2|TRBJ2-1
TGTGCCAGCTGCTCCACGTGGGCCAATGAGCAGTTCTTC
CASCSTWANEQFF
>-|-|TRBV28|TRBJ1-2
TGTGCCAGCAGGGCCCCCGGGTCCTTGGGAGTCGGCCACACCTTC
CASRAPGSLGVGHTF
>-|TRBD2|TRBV4-1|TRBJ2-7
TGCGCCAGCAGCCATCTAGCGGGGGCCAACGAGCAGTACTTC
CASSHLAGANEQYF
>-|-|TRBV4-3|TRBJ2-1
TGCGCCAGCAGCCAAGGATTAGCTGCCGGTCTCGATGAGCAGTTCTTC
CASSQGLAAGLDEQFF
>-|-|TRBV6-6|TRBJ2-3
TGTGCCAGCAGTTACAGGTCCTTGAGCACAGATACGCAGTATTTT
CASSYRSLSTDTQYF
>-|TRBD1|TRBV7-2|TRBJ2-1
TGTGCCAGCAGCCCCTTACCAGGGGGCTACAATGAGCAGTTCTTC
CASSPLPGGYNEQFF
>-|TRBD2|TRBV9|TRBJ2-3
TGTGCCAGCAGCCCGGGGACTAGCGACACAGATACGCAGTATTTT
CASSPGTSDTDTQYF
>-|TRBD1|TRBV3-1|TRBJ1-4
TGTGCCAGCAGCCAAAGAAGGGACAGGGGACGTGAAAAACTGTTTTTT
CASSQRRDRGREKLFF
>-|-|TRBV3-1|TRBJ2-4
TGTGCCAGCAGCCAAATGGGCACCAAAAACATTCAGTACTTC
CASSQMGTKNIQYF
>-|TRBD1|TRBV5-1|TRBJ1-5
TGCGCCAGCAGCTGCTCAGAAACGCCCGGGACAGCCGCTGGTAGCAATCAGCCCCAGCATTTT
CASSCSETPGTAAGSNQPQHF
>-|-|TRBV28|TRBJ2-1
TGTGCCAGCAGTTTAAGGTCTAGGGACTCCTACAATGAGCAGTTCTTC
CASSLRSRDSYNEQFF
>few|-|TRBV20-1|TRBJ1-1
TGCAGTGCTAGAGATCCCGGGGGGCCCGGTGAAGCTGAAGCTTTCTTT
CSARDPGGPGEAEAFF
>few|TRBD2|TRBV9|TRBJ2-1
TGTGCCAGCAGCGTATTCGTAGCGGGGGAAGATGAGCAGTTCTTC
CASSVFVAGEDEQFF
>few|-|TRBV7-8|TRBJ2-7
TGTGCCAGCAGCCGCGATGGGAGCGGTATCTACGAGCAGTACTTC
CASSRDGSGIYEQYF
>-|-|TRBV20-1|TRBJ1-1
TGCAGTGCTAACGAACCGGGATCCAAGGCGCCTGAAGCTTTCTTT
CSANEPGSKAPEAFF
>-|TRBD1|TRBV5-8|TRBJ1-4
TGTGCCGGCGGGGACAGAGCAACTAATGAAAAACTGTTTTTT
CAGGDRATNEKLFF
>-|-|TRBV7-2|TRBJ1-5
TGTGCCAGCAGCTTGACAACTTATCAGCCCCAGCATTTT
CASSLTTYQPQHF
>-|TRBD2|TRBV11-1|TRBJ2-4
TGTGCCAGCAGCTTTAGCGGGATTCAGTACTTC
CASSFSGIQYF
>-|-|TRBV28|TRBJ2-3
TGTGCCAGCAGTTCGGGGGCCAATCACGCAGATACGCAGTATTTT
CASSSGANHADTQYF
>-|TRBD1|TRBV6-6|TRBJ2-5
TGTGCCAGCAGTTACCTGACACAGGGGGAGACCCAGTACTTC
CASSYLTQGETQYF
>few|TRBD2|TRBV4-1|TRBJ2-3
TGCGCCAGCAGCCAAGGGGGAGGGGATGGCACAGATACGCAGTATTTT
CASSQGGGDGTDTQYF
>-|-|TRBV15|TRBJ2-3
TGTGCCACCAGCTGGGGGGTGGTTAAGAATACGCAGTATTTT
CATSWGVVKNTQYF
>-|-|TRBV7-9|TRBJ2-6
TGTGCCAGCAGCGCGGGGCTATACAGGGCTGGGGCCAACGTCCTGACTTTC
CASSAGLYRAGANVLTF
>-|-|TRBV29-1|TRBJ2-1
TGCAGCGTTAGGGCAGGGGTTCACAATGAGCAGTTCTTC
CSVRAGVHNEQFF
>-|-|TRBV19|TRBJ2-1
TGTGCCAGTAGTATAGCGGGGGCCCGGGTAGAGCAGTTCTTC
CASSIAGARVEQFF
>once|-|TRBV7-2|TRBJ1-4
TGTGCCAGCAGCTTAAAGTTTAACAGCGAAAAACTGTTTTTT
CASSLKFNSEKLFF
>few|TRBD1|TRBV7-9|TRBJ1-4
TGTGCCAGCAGCTTAGGTTCCGGGACAGGGCCCCGGGAAAAACTGTTTTTT
CASSLGSGTGPREKLFF
>-|TRBD1|TRBV6-5|TRBJ1-6
TGTGCCAGCAGTTCCTCCGGGACAGCGAATTCACCCCTCCACTTT
CASSSSGTANSPLHF
>-|TRBD1|TRBV4-2|TRBJ1-2
TGTGCCAGCAGCCGGATACCCGGGACAGGGGGTACTGGCTACACCTTC
CASSRIPGTGGTGYTF
>few|-|TRBV15|TRBJ2-7
TGTGCCACCAGCAGAGATATAACCGAGCAGTACTTC
CATSRDITEQYF
>-|TRBD2|TRBV5-1|TRBJ2-7
TGCGCCAGCAGCTTTCGCCTAGCGGGTTGCGAGCAGTACTTC
CASSFRLAGCEQYF
>-|TRBD1|TRBV6-4|TRBJ2-5
TGTGCCAGCAGTGGGACAGGGGATTACAATGAGCAGTACTTC
CASSGTGDYNEQYF
>-|-|TRBV15|TRBJ1-1
TGTGCCACCGGTACGGGGGGGGACACTGAAGCTTTCTTT
CATGTGGDTEAFF
>-|-|TRBV28|TRBJ2-2
TGTGCCAGCAGTATCAGGGGAGGCACCGGGGAGCTGTTTTTT
CASSIRGGTGELFF
>-|-|TRBV14|TRBJ1-1
TGTGCCAGCAGCCAAGTCGGTGGTATCGGCACTGAAGCTTTCTTT
CASSQVGGIGTEAFF
>once|-|TRBV4-3|TRBJ1-1
TGCGCCAGCAGCCAAGACTCAGGGACGAACACTGAAGCTTTCTTT
CASSQDSGTNTEAFF
>-|-|TRBV6-2/TRBV6-3|TRBJ1-4
TGTGCCAGCAGGGAGAGAGGGACGACCGGAGAAAAACTGTTTTTT
CASRERGTTGEKLFF
>few|-|TRBV4-1|TRBJ2-7
TGCGCCAGCAGCCAAGAGTCGGCAGGCTACGAGCAGTACTTC
CASSQESAGYEQYF
>-|-|TRBV5-1|TRBJ2-7
TGCGCCAGCAGCTTGGGACAGGTCGGTTTCTCCGAGCAGTACTTC
CASSLGQVGFSEQYF
>-|-|TRBV3-1|TRBJ1-5
TGTGCCAGCAGCCAAGATATGGGGGGCAATCAGCCCCAGCATTTT
CASSQDMGGNQPQHF